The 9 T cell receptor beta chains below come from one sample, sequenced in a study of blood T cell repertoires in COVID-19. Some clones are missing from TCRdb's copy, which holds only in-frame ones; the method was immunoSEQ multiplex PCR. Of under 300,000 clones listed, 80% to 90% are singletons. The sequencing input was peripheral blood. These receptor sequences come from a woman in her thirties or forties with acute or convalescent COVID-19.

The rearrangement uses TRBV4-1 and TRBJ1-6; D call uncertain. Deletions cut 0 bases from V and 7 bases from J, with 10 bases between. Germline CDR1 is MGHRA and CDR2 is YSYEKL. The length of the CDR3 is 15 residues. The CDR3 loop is CASSQEGGNNSPLHF. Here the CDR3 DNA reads TGCGCCAGCAGCCAAGAAGGAGGCAACAATTCACCCCTCCACTTT.

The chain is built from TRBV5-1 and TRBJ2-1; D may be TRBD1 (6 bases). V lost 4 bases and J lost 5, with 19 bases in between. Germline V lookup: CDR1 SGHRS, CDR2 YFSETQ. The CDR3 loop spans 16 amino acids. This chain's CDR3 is CASSPARWGPDNEQFF. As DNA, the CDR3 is TGCGCCAGCAGCCCGGCCAGGTGGGGGCCTGACAATGAGCAGTTCTTC.

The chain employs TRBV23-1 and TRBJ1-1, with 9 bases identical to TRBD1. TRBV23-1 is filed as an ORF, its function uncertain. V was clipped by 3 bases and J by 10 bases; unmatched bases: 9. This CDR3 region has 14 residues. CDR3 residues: CASSHPWVTGGAFF. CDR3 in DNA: TGCGCCAGCAGTCACCCTTGGGTGACAGGGGGAGCTTTCTTT.

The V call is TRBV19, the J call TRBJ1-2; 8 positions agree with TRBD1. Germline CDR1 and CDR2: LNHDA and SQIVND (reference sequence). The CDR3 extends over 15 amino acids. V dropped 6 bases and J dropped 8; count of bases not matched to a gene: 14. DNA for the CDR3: TGTGCCAGTAGCCGACAGGGGTACCTCCCTGGGGGCTACACCTTC. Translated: CASSRQGYLPGGYTF.

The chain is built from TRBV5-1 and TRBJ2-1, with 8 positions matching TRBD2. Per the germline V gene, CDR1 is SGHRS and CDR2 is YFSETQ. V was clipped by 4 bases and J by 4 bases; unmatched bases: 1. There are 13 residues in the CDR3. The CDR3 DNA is TGCGCCAGCAGCGGGACTAGTTACAATGAGCAGTTCTTC. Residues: CASSGTSYNEQFF.

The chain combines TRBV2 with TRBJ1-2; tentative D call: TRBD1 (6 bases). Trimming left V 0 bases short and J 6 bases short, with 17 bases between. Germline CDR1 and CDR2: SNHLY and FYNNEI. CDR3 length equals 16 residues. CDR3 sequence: CASSEARPREGDGYTF. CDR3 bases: TGTGCCAGCAGTGAAGCGCGGCCAAGGGAGGGGGATGGCTACACCTTC. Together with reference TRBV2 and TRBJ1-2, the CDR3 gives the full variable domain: EPEVTQTPSHQVTQMGQEVILRCVPISNHLYFYWYRQILGQKVEFLVSFYNNEISEKSEIFDDQFSVERPDGSNFTLKIRSTKLEDSAMYFCASSEARPREGDGYTFGSGTRLTVV.

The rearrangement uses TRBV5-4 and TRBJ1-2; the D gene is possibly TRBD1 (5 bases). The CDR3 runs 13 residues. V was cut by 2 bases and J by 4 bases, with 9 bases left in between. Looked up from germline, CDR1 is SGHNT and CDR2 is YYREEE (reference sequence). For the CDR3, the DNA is TGTGCCAGCAGCTTAAGGGGTATCTATGGCTACACCTTC. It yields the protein CASSLRGIYGYTF.

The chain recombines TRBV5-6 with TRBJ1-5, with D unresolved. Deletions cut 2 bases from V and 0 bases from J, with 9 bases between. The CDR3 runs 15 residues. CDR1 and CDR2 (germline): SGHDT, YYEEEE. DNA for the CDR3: TGTGCCAGCAGCTTACTCCCTAATAGCAATCAGCCCCAGCATTTT. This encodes CASSLLPNSNQPQHF.

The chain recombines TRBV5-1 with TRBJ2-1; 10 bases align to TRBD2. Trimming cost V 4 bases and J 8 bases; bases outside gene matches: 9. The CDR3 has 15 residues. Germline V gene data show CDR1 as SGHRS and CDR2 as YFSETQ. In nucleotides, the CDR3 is TGCGCCAGCAGCACGATAGCGGGGGGACGCGATGAGCAGTTCTTC. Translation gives CASSTIAGGRDEQFF. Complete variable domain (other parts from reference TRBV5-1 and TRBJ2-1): KAGVTQTPRYLIKTRGQQVTLSCSPISGHRSVSWYQQTPGQGLQFLFEYFSETQRNKGNFPGRFSGRQFSNSRSEMNVSTLELGDSALYLCASSTIAGGRDEQFFGPGTRLTVL.